This T cell receptor (beta chain) is from a study of read filtering for tumor transcriptome and immune sequencing. With regard to this clonotype: Its ends do not fully match the called genes, so a read error is possible.

This CDR3 is built from 13 residues. Germline values: CDR1 SNHLY, CDR2 FYNNEI. This library used around 0.4 ug RNA and molecular barcoded adaptors spanning alpha/delta and beta/gamma chains. TCRdb reanalysed the reads using MiXCR and keeps one entry per CDR3 protein. The sample lists some 40,000 distinct CDR3 sequences, 12% to 15% occurring once. Sample: a population of CD138-negative cells sorted from bone marrow. This rearrangement joins TRBV2 to TRBJ2-2; D gene uncertain. The sequence came from a donor at least 40 years old with multiple myeloma. DNA of the CDR3: TGCGCCAGCAAGTACGCAAACACCGGGGAGCTGTTTTTT. Translation: CASKYANTGELFF.